Shown below are 32 T cell receptor beta chains from a single sample sequenced in a study of response to subunit inactivated influenza vaccine. TCRdb fed the RT-PCR reads into MiXCR, producing one record per CDR3 protein. The sample has hundreds of thousands of distinct CDR3 sequences; about 11% are singletons. These data also featured in a second study, about T cells expressing NK-cell markers. That source adds: UMIs accompanied the 5'RACE template switching by which TCR beta cDNA was made.

Source: PBMCs from blood, taken on the day of vaccination. These TCRs come from a man in his fifties who received an inactivated influenza vaccine.

The chain joins TRBV2 to TRBJ2-1, with TRBD2 as a possible D gene (6 bases). This CDR3 is 12 amino acids long. V dropped 5 bases and J dropped 9 bases, with 11 bases sitting between them. The germline V gene encodes CDR1 SNHLY and CDR2 FYNNEI. CDR3 in DNA: TGTGCCAGCAGTAACAACGGGGGTGAGCAGTTCTTC. As protein: CASSNNGGEQFF.

This clonotype was observed a handful of times. This chain joins TRBV10-3 and TRBJ2-5, with 10 nucleotides matching TRBD2. The CDR3 covers 16 residues. Unmatched junction bases numbered 3, after V lost 2 bases and J lost 0 bases. Germline CDR1 is ENHRY and CDR2 is SYGVKD. CDR3 protein: CAISEGTSAHQETQYF. The CDR3 coding sequence is TGTGCCATCAGTGAGGGGACTAGCGCCCACCAAGAGACCCAGTACTTC.

V and J are TRBV9 and TRBJ2-3; 11 bases fit TRBD2. The V gene's germline CDR1 is SGDLS and CDR2 YYNGEE. The CDR3 totals 16 residues. V dropped 3 bases and J dropped 2; count of bases not matched to a gene: 5. CDR3 in amino acids: CASSATGLAATDTQYF. Written as DNA, the CDR3 is TGTGCCAGCAGCGCCACGGGACTAGCGGCCACAGATACGCAGTATTTT.

This clonotype was detected ten times or more. The chain carries TRBV20-1 and TRBJ2-5; 7 bases map to TRBD2. The germline V gene has CDR1 DFQATT and CDR2 SNEGSKA (reference sequence). Unmatched junction bases numbered 2, after V lost 3 bases and J lost 4 bases. This CDR3 comprises 12 residues. The CDR3 nucleotides are TGCAGTGCTAGTCCGGGGGGAGAGACCCAGTACTTC. The encoded protein is CSASPGGETQYF.

This clonotype was detected ten times or more. The gene calls are TRBV20-1 and TRBJ1-5; a weak D match, TRBD1 (6 bases). Looked up from germline, CDR1 is DFQATT and CDR2 is SNEGSKA (reference sequence). Trimming removed 1 base from V and 4 bases from J, with 14 bases in between. This CDR3 has 15 amino acids. The DNA for the CDR3 is TGCAGTGCTAGAGCCACTTCGCAGGGGAATCAGCCCCAGCATTTT. This encodes CSARATSQGNQPQHF.

The chain joins TRBV5-1 to TRBJ2-3; 7 bases are a match to TRBD1. CDR1 SGHRS and CDR2 YFSETQ come from the germline V gene. The CDR3 covers 15 residues. Trimming cost V 4 bases and J 4 bases; bases outside gene matches: 9. The CDR3: CASSLSTGRADTQYF. Here the CDR3 DNA reads TGCGCCAGCAGCCTCTCGACAGGGCGGGCAGATACGCAGTATTTT.

This clonotype was seen a few times. The chain employs TRBV6-5 and TRBJ1-2; no definite D call. Per germline, CDR1 MNHEY and CDR2 SVGAGI. The CDR3 has 12 amino acids. Trimming removed 8 bases from V and 8 bases from J, with 15 bases in between. The chain's CDR3 is CASASAGGGYTF. CDR3 nucleotide sequence: TGTGCCAGCGCCAGTGCGGGCGGCGGCTACACCTTC.

This clonotype has only a few counts. The gene calls are TRBV6-2 or TRBV6-3 and TRBJ1-5; 7 positions agree with TRBD1. The CDR3 consists of 15 residues. Unmatched junction bases numbered 4, after V lost 3 bases and J lost 2 bases. CDR1 MNHEY and CDR2 SVGEGT come from the germline V gene. The CDR3 DNA follows: TGTGCCAGCAGTTATTTTGGACAGGGCAATCAGCCCCAGCATTTT. Its translation: CASSYFGQGNQPQHF.

This clonotype was seen a few times. This chain uses TRBV5-6 with TRBJ2-4; 10 bases align to TRBD2. The V gene's germline CDR1 is SGHDT and CDR2 YYEEEE. The CDR3 is made up of 17 amino acids. With 4 bases clipped from V and 0 bases from J, the junction kept 7 bases outside the gene matches. The CDR3 sequence: CASSLRTSGKAKNIQYF. The CDR3 region has the DNA TGTGCCAGCAGCCTCCGGACTAGCGGTAAAGCCAAAAACATTCAGTACTTC.

The chain has TRBV12-3 or TRBV12-4 and TRBJ1-1, with a tentative D call TRBD1 (5 bases). The CDR3 contains 15 residues. Trimming removed 3 bases from V and 0 bases from J, with 11 bases in between. The CDR3 DNA reads as TGTGCCAGCAGTTTGGGGGAGCTGATGAACACTGAAGCTTTCTTT. Translation: CASSLGELMNTEAFF.

The chain uses TRBV5-1 and TRBJ2-7, with unresolved D. The V end lost 4 bases, the J end lost 0 bases, and 8 bases lay between the germline ends. The CDR3 spans 13 residues. Germline lookup yields CDR1 SGHRS and CDR2 YFSETQ. This CDR3 reads CASSTYPSYEQYF. DNA for the CDR3: TGCGCCAGCAGCACCTACCCCTCCTACGAGCAGTACTTC.

This clonotype was seen ten or more times. V is TRBV6-2 or TRBV6-3 and J is TRBJ2-7, with D maybe TRBD2 (5 bases). Looked up from germline, CDR1 is MNHEY and CDR2 is SVGEGT. The CDR3 length is 15 residues. Trimming removed 7 bases from V and 3 bases from J, with 19 bases in between. CDR3 amino acids: CASTKQLGRDYEQYF. CDR3 sequence (DNA): TGTGCCAGCACCAAACAGCTCGGACGGGACTACGAGCAGTACTTC.

This clonotype has a handful of counts. This chain joins TRBV10-3 and TRBJ1-2; unclear D gene. Germline CDR1 is ENHRY and CDR2 is SYGVKD. V dropped 4 bases and J dropped 6 bases, with 6 bases sitting between them. There are 11 residues in the CDR3. The CDR3 nucleotides are TGTGCCATCAGTGGGAACGATGGCTACACCTTC. It encodes CAISGNDGYTF.

This clonotype occurred once. The rearrangement joins TRBV12-3 or TRBV12-4 to TRBJ2-5, with TRBD1 identical over 7 bases. CDR3 length: 13 residues. The V gene end was trimmed by 10 bases and the J gene end by 5 bases; junction bases not matched to a gene: 10. CDR3 bases: TGTGCCACCCGAGGGGGCCCAGTGGAGACCCAGTACTTC. It yields the protein CATRGGPVETQYF.

This chain links TRBV6-2 or TRBV6-3 with TRBJ2-7; D is undetermined. V was pared by 5 bases and J by 7 bases, with 12 bases between. Germline V CDR1 and CDR2: MNHEY, SVGEGT. The CDR3 contains 12 residues. CDR3 sequence: CASSRGKYEQYF. CDR3 bases: TGTGCCAGCAGTCGCGGCAAATATGAGCAGTACTTC.

This clonotype showed up just a few times. The chain links TRBV20-1 to TRBJ1-5; D not resolved. CDR1 and CDR2 from the germline V gene are DFQATT and SNEGSKA (reference sequence). This CDR3 region has 15 residues. Trimming cost V 3 bases and J 0 bases, with 12 bases left between them. The CDR3 loop is CSARGWADSNQPQHF. The CDR3 coding sequence is TGCAGTGCTAGGGGATGGGCAGATAGCAATCAGCCCCAGCATTTT.

This clonotype was seen more than once but under ten times. The chain combines TRBV10-3 with TRBJ2-4; the D is unclear. V lost 2 bases to trimming and J lost 6 bases, with 14 bases between them. Looked up from germline, CDR1 is ENHRY and CDR2 is SYGVKD. There are 15 residues in the CDR3. CDR3 nucleotides: TGTGCCATCAGTGAGAAGCTTGGGTTCCCAAACATTCAGTACTTC. Translated, it gives CAISEKLGFPNIQYF.

In its sample, this clonotype was seen a few times. Written as DNA, the CDR3 is TGTGCCAGCAGCAGGGGACTAGCGGGAGGGCGAAATGAGCAGTTCTTC. Its translation: CASSRGLAGGRNEQFF. The V gene is TRBV5-4, the J gene TRBJ2-1; TRBD2 matches at 16 bases. This CDR3 is built from 16 residues. V trimming: 4 bases; J trimming: 7 bases; junction bases outside the gene matches: 5. Germline V lookup: CDR1 SGHNT, CDR2 YYREEE (reference sequence).

The chain couples TRBV18 to TRBJ2-1; 7 positions match TRBD2. V shed 0 bases and J 8 bases; nucleotides not matched to a gene: 10. The CDR3 totals 16 residues. Germline assignment: CDR1 KGHSH and CDR2 LQKENI. CDR3 region: CASSPPGLFSGDEQFF. CDR3 nucleotide sequence: TGTGCCAGCTCACCACCGGGACTATTCTCGGGGGATGAGCAGTTCTTC.

This clonotype was seen ten or more times. The V call is TRBV11-2, the J call TRBJ2-7, with a weak D call TRBD2 (6 bases). This CDR3 is built from 12 residues. CDR1 and CDR2 (germline): SGHAT, FQNNGV. Between the trimmed V and J ends, which lost 5 bases and 3 bases, there was a span of 8 bases. CDR3 sequence (DNA): TGTGCCAGCAGCGGAGGGAACTACGAGCAGTACTTC. Protein: CASSGGNYEQYF.

This clonotype was detected ten times or more. This chain joins TRBV12-3 or TRBV12-4 and TRBJ1-2; D is ambiguous. The CDR3 covers 16 residues. The germline V and J ends were trimmed by 2 bases and 3 bases, with 16 bases remaining between them. As DNA, the CDR3 is TGTGCCAGCAGTTTAAGGGCAATGTGGGCGGACTATGGCTACACCTTC. Protein product: CASSLRAMWADYGYTF.

This clonotype was recorded a few times. The rearrangement uses TRBV25-1 and TRBJ2-1; D gene ambiguous. Trimming left V 2 bases short and J 6 bases short, with 17 bases between. The CDR3 consists of 16 residues. Germline V CDR1 and CDR2: MGHDK, SYGVNS. CDR3 residues: CASSEPGRASSNEQFF. CDR3 nucleotides: TGTGCCAGCAGTGAACCCGGACGGGCTTCTAGCAATGAGCAGTTCTTC. Full variable domain (remainder filled in from reference TRBV25-1 and TRBJ2-1): EADIYQTPRYLVIGTGKKITLECSQTMGHDKMYWYQQDPGMELHLIHYSYGVNSTEKGDLSSESTVSRIRTEHFPLTLESARPSHTSQYLCASSEPGRASSNEQFFGPGTRLTVL.

This clonotype was counted between two and nine times. The rearrangement uses TRBV27 and TRBJ1-1; 9 bases are shared with TRBD1. J was trimmed by 1 base and V by 6 bases; bases with no gene match: 6. The CDR3 spans 15 residues. CDR1 is MNHEY, CDR2 SMNVEV, per germline (reference sequence). The CDR3 coding sequence is TGTGCCAGCAGATACGCGGACAGGGGGAACACTGAAGCTTTCTTT. This codes for CASRYADRGNTEAFF.

The gene calls are TRBV7-6 and TRBJ2-7, with 7 nucleotides matching TRBD2. The CDR3 sequence is 16 residues long. Germline values: CDR1 SGHVS, CDR2 FNYEAQ. V trimming: 5 bases; J trimming: 0 bases; junction bases outside the gene matches: 10. CDR3 sequence: CASSQYSGKGSYEQYF. As DNA, the CDR3 is TGTGCCAGCAGCCAATACAGCGGGAAAGGCTCCTACGAGCAGTACTTC.

This sequence joins TRBV28 and TRBJ2-3; 10 bases line up with TRBD2. With V trimmed by 8 bases and J by 2 bases, 4 bases remained unmatched. CDR1 MDHEN and CDR2 SYDVKM come from the germline V gene. This CDR3 spans 14 amino acids. The CDR3 spells CASVGLADTDTQYF. Here the CDR3 DNA reads TGTGCCAGCGTTGGACTAGCGGACACAGATACGCAGTATTTT.

The gene calls are TRBV10-3 and TRBJ2-5; D call uncertain. Germline loops: CDR1 ENHRY, CDR2 SYGVKD. This CDR3 region has 14 residues. V was trimmed by 4 bases and J by 3 bases, leaving 12 bases between them. The CDR3 nucleotides read TGTGCCATCAGTGGTGAGGTGGGCGAAGAGACCCAGTACTTC. Protein sequence: CAISGEVGEETQYF.

This clonotype was seen only a few times. This chain links TRBV5-6 with TRBJ2-3; D is possibly TRBD1 or TRBD2 (5 bases each). The CDR3 runs 17 residues. The V end was cut by 4 bases, the J end by 8 bases, with 26 bases between. Looked up from germline, CDR1 is SGHDT and CDR2 is YYEEEE. The CDR3 DNA is TGTGCCAGCAGCCACACAGGAGGCATGGGGCGGTGGGGTACGCAGTATTTT. Translating gives CASSHTGGMGRWGTQYF.

The rearrangement uses TRBV10-3 and TRBJ2-7; D not certain. The CDR3 has 15 residues. Trimming removed 3 bases from V and 5 bases from J, with 17 bases in between. Germline lookup yields CDR1 ENHRY and CDR2 SYGVKD. This CDR3 reads CAISEPSQWAHEQYF. CDR3 DNA: TGTGCCATCAGTGAACCCAGCCAGTGGGCTCACGAGCAGTACTTC.

This clonotype was seen only a few times. The V call is TRBV29-1, the J call TRBJ1-5, with 8 nucleotides matching TRBD1. The CDR3 extends over 14 amino acids. CDR1 is SQVTM and CDR2 is ANQGSEA in the germline V gene. V shed 7 bases, J shed 7 bases, and the junction held 12 bases outside the gene matches. This CDR3 is CSAPDRVSGQPQHF. The CDR3 coding sequence is TGCAGCGCTCCGGACAGGGTCTCAGGACAGCCCCAGCATTTT. The variable domain in full, with the rest retrieved from reference TRBV29-1 and TRBJ1-5, is SAVISQKPSRDICQRGTSLTIQCQVDSQVTMMFWYRQQPGQSLTLIATANQGSEATYESGFVIDKFPISRPNLTFSTLTVSNMSPEDSSIYLCSAPDRVSGQPQHFGDGTRLSIL.

This clonotype has a count of ten or more. The V and J genes are TRBV12-3 or TRBV12-4 and TRBJ2-3; D not resolved. This CDR3 has 11 amino acids. Trimming took off 6 bases at V and 3 bases at J, with 4 bases between the two ends. Written as DNA, the CDR3 is TGTGCCAGCAGCAAGACAGATACGCAGTATTTT. Its translation is CASSKTDTQYF.

The chain employs TRBV6-2 or TRBV6-3 and TRBJ2-3; 12 nucleotides agree with TRBD2. Germline V gene lookup returns CDR1 MNHEY and CDR2 SVGEGT. The CDR3 totals 21 residues. V lost 2 bases to trimming and J lost 5 bases; unmatched junction nucleotides: 20. The CDR3 bases are TGTGCCAGCAGTTACGACCCCCCGACTAGCGGGAGATCGGGTCCCGGAGATACGCAGTATTTT. Its translation: CASSYDPPTSGRSGPGDTQYF.

The rearrangement joins TRBV18 to TRBJ1-2; weak D call: TRBD1 (5 bases). CDR1 KGHSH and CDR2 LQKENI come from the germline V gene. The CDR3 is 14 amino acids. The V end was cut by 3 bases, the J end by 8 bases, with 16 bases between. This CDR3 is CASSPADYPGGYTF. The DNA for the CDR3 is TGTGCCAGCTCACCCGCGGACTACCCAGGGGGCTACACCTTC.